A single sample is the source of the 26 T cell receptor beta chains below, sequenced in a study of cytomegalovirus exposure and HLA in healthy donors. The PCR made use of 60 Vbeta and 13 Jbeta primers. Sequenced by immunoSEQ multiplex PCR; TCRdb stores in-frame clones only, minus some. Among under 200,000 clones listed, 65% to 85% were seen once. Sequenced material: PBMCs. All receptors come from a man in his fifties in good health and CMV-seropositive.

The J gene is TRBJ2-2, the V gene TRBV5-1; 10 bases are a match to TRBD2. V was clipped by 6 bases and J by 1 base; unmatched bases: 3. CDR1 is SGHRS, CDR2 YFSETQ, per germline. There are 15 residues in the CDR3. The CDR3 spells CASTGLAVNTGELFF. The CDR3, as DNA: TGCGCCAGCACCGGACTAGCGGTGAACACCGGGGAGCTGTTTTTT.

The chain uses TRBV5-1 and TRBJ1-3; TRBD1 agrees at 7 bases. CDR3 length: 14 amino acids. The V segment lost 3 bases and the J segment 3 bases; nucleotides outside the gene matches: 3. Germline V CDR1 and CDR2: SGHRS, YFSETQ. This CDR3 is CASSSGTDGNTIYF. The CDR3 coding sequence is TGCGCCAGCAGCTCAGGGACAGATGGAAACACCATATATTTT.

This chain links TRBV2 with TRBJ2-7; 10 bases match TRBD1. The V and J ends lost 5 bases and 7 bases, in that order; junction bases with no gene match: 11. This CDR3 has 15 amino acids. CDR1 is SNHLY and CDR2 is FYNNEI in the germline V gene. CDR3 region: CASSTPRGTGVEQYF. In DNA, the CDR3 is TGTGCCAGCAGTACTCCGCGTGGGACAGGGGTTGAGCAGTACTTC. The full variable domain, its missing parts supplied by reference TRBV2 and TRBJ2-7, is EPEVTQTPSHQVTQMGQEVILRCVPISNHLYFYWYRQILGQKVEFLVSFYNNEISEKSEIFDDQFSVERPDGSNFTLKIRSTKLEDSAMYFCASSTPRGTGVEQYFGPGTRLTVT.

This sequence joins TRBV2 and TRBJ1-5, with D maybe TRBD1 (6 bases). The CDR3 length is 14 residues. CDR1 is SNHLY and CDR2 is FYNNEI in the germline V gene. Between the trimmed V and J ends, which lost 5 bases and 3 bases, there was a span of 11 bases. The CDR3 nucleotides read TGTGCCAGCAGTCCTCAGGGGAACAATCAGCCCCAGCATTTT. Encoded protein: CASSPQGNNQPQHF.

This sequence joins TRBV6-5 and TRBJ1-3; D is perhaps TRBD1 (5 bases). Per germline, CDR1 MNHEY and CDR2 SVGAGI. The CDR3 extends over 16 amino acids. Deletions cut 2 bases from V and 1 base from J, with 12 bases between. CDR3 protein: CASSYQRGGSGNTIYF. The CDR3 bases are TGTGCCAGCAGTTACCAGCGGGGGGGGTCTGGAAACACCATATATTTT.

In its sample, this clone was seen once. V is TRBV7-3 and J is TRBJ2-6; TRBD2 might be the D (5 bases). Trimming pared 0 bases from V and 2 bases from J, leaving 8 bases between. Germline CDR1 is SGHTA and CDR2 is FQGTGA. The CDR3 runs 16 residues. The CDR3: CASSLTPGAGANVLTF. The CDR3 DNA reads TGTGCCAGCAGCTTAACGCCCGGGGCTGGGGCCAACGTCCTGACTTTC. The whole variable domain, filled in from reference TRBV7-3 and TRBJ2-6, reads GAGVSQTPSNKVTEKGKYVELRCDPISGHTALYWYRQSLGQGPEFLIYFQGTGAADDSGLPNDRFFAVRPEGSVSTLKIQRTERGDSAVYLCASSLTPGAGANVLTFGAGSRLTVL.

The gene calls are TRBV7-3 and TRBJ2-3; 8 bases are shared with TRBD1. Per the germline V gene, CDR1 is SGHTA and CDR2 is FQGTGA. The junction had 8 bases not matched to a gene; V was cut back by 5 bases and J by 1 base. The CDR3 is 16 residues long. CDR3: CASSATGGWGTDTQYF. Written as DNA, the CDR3 is TGTGCCAGCAGCGCTACAGGGGGATGGGGCACAGATACGCAGTATTTT.

The chain has TRBV28 and TRBJ1-3, with no clear D. CDR1 is MDHEN, CDR2 SYDVKM, per germline. The V end lost 11 bases, the J end lost 1 base, and 9 bases lay between the germline ends. This CDR3 comprises 12 residues. CDR3 amino acids: CACSGSGNTIYF. As DNA, the CDR3 is TGTGCCTGCTCGGGGTCTGGAAACACCATATATTTT.

The V and J genes are TRBV5-5 and TRBJ2-7; 10 bases are shared with TRBD1. From germline, CDR1 is SGHKS and CDR2 YYEKEE (reference sequence). V was pared by 4 bases and J by 0 bases, with 4 bases of the junction left unmatched. There are 15 residues in the CDR3. The CDR3 region is CASSVGTGVSYEQYF. CDR3 nucleotides: TGTGCCAGCAGCGTCGGGACAGGGGTCTCCTACGAGCAGTACTTC. Looking up the rest from reference TRBV5-5 and TRBJ2-7 gives the full variable domain: DAGVTQSPTHLIKTRGQQVTLRCSPISGHKSVSWYQQVLGQGPQFIFQYYEKEERGRGNFPDRFSARQFPNYSSELNVNALLLGDSALYLCASSVGTGVSYEQYFGPGTRLTVT.

This clone was seen more than once but under ten times. V and J are TRBV2 and TRBJ2-7, with 11 positions matching TRBD2. With 7 bases clipped from V and 6 bases from J, the junction kept 11 bases outside the gene matches. This CDR3 is built from 15 residues. Germline-derived CDR1 and CDR2 are SNHLY and FYNNEI. DNA of the CDR3: TGTGCCAGCACTAGGGACACTAGCGGGAGTCCCGAGCAGTACTTC. The encoded protein is CASTRDTSGSPEQYF.

This clone occurred once. CDR3 in DNA: TGCGCCAGCAGCCCGGGGGGGACAGGGAAGGATTCACCCCTCCACTTT. It specifies CASSPGGTGKDSPLHF. The chain is built from TRBV5-1 and TRBJ1-6, with 9 bases identical to TRBD1. The CDR3 extends over 16 amino acids. Germline V gene sequence: CDR1 SGHRS, CDR2 YFSETQ. The V gene end was trimmed by 4 bases and the J gene end by 8 bases; junction bases not matched to a gene: 10. The full variable domain, with the rest looked up from reference TRBV5-1 and TRBJ1-6, is KAGVTQTPRYLIKTRGQQVTLSCSPISGHRSVSWYQQTPGQGLQFLFEYFSETQRNKGNFPGRFSGRQFSNSRSEMNVSTLELGDSALYLCASSPGGTGKDSPLHFGNGTRLTVT.

The chain joins TRBV6-1 to TRBJ1-2, with D perhaps TRBD1 (5 bases). Germline V CDR1 and CDR2: MNHNS, SASEGT. V was trimmed by 6 bases and J by 4 bases, leaving 15 bases between them. This CDR3 has 14 amino acids. The CDR3 reads CASRSSGDSYGYTF. CDR3 sequence (DNA): TGTGCCAGCAGATCCTCGGGGGATTCCTATGGCTACACCTTC.

This clone was seen a handful of times. This chain joins TRBV28 and TRBJ2-7, with TRBD2 matching over 10 bases. The germline V gene encodes CDR1 MDHEN and CDR2 SYDVKM. The CDR3 contains 15 residues. Unmatched junction bases numbered 8, after V lost 3 bases and J lost 6 bases. CDR3 protein: CASSFEAGGVLEQYF. DNA of the CDR3: TGTGCCAGCAGTTTCGAAGCGGGAGGGGTTCTCGAGCAGTACTTC.

This clone was counted a few times. This chain joins TRBV6-6 and TRBJ1-6; D remains ambiguous. This CDR3 has 14 residues. V lost 4 bases to trimming and J lost 9 bases, with 13 bases between them. Germline CDR1 reads MNHNY; CDR2 reads SVGAGI (reference sequence). The CDR3 loop reads CASSSIGEGSPLHF. The CDR3 bases are TGTGCCAGCAGTTCCATCGGGGAAGGTTCACCCCTCCACTTT.

The chain has TRBV5-4 and TRBJ1-1, with D unresolved. The germline V and J ends were trimmed by 6 bases and 1 base, with 7 bases remaining between them. In germline, CDR1 is SGHNT, CDR2 YYREEE (reference sequence). The CDR3 totals 12 residues. CDR3 coding DNA: TGTGCCAGCAACAATCAGAACACTGAAGCTTTCTTT. It specifies CASNNQNTEAFF.

The V and J genes are TRBV28 and TRBJ2-3; D uncertain. Germline values: CDR1 MDHEN, CDR2 SYDVKM. This CDR3 has 13 amino acids. V lost 3 bases, J lost 3 bases, and 7 bases lay in between. CDR3 in amino acids: CASSFPTTDTQYF. In DNA form, the CDR3 reads TGTGCCAGCAGTTTCCCGACAACAGATACGCAGTATTTT.

The chain employs TRBV4-3 and TRBJ1-5, with a tentative D call TRBD1 (6 bases). This CDR3 is 16 amino acids long. Germline V CDR1 and CDR2: LGHNA, YSLEER. V was trimmed by 0 bases and J by 4 bases, leaving 13 bases between them. The CDR3 region has the DNA TGCGCCAGCAGCCAAGACTGGAGACAGGCTAATCAGCCCCAGCATTTT. Protein sequence: CASSQDWRQANQPQHF.

This clone appeared a few times. The genes are TRBV7-8 and TRBJ2-7, with 8 bases identical to TRBD1. This CDR3 contains 16 residues. The V segment lost 0 bases and the J segment 1 base; nucleotides outside the gene matches: 5. Germline V gene data show CDR1 as SGHVS and CDR2 as FQNEAQ. CDR3 DNA sequence: TGTGCCAGCAGCTTAGCGCAGGGGGCTAATTCCTACGAGCAGTACTTC. It specifies CASSLAQGANSYEQYF.

The chain joins TRBV7-2 to TRBJ2-7; 8 bases fit TRBD1. The CDR3 sequence is 16 residues long. Unmatched junction bases numbered 9, after V lost 3 bases and J lost 2 bases. CDR1 and CDR2 from the germline V gene are SGHTA and FQGNSA. CDR3: CASSFWGRGQPYEQYF. As DNA, the CDR3 is TGTGCCAGCAGCTTTTGGGGCAGGGGGCAACCCTACGAGCAGTACTTC.

This chain joins TRBV6-5 and TRBJ2-1; weak D call: TRBD1 (6 bases). The germline V and J ends were trimmed by 6 bases and 1 base, with 10 bases remaining between them. The germline gives CDR1 MNHEY, CDR2 SVGAGI. The CDR3 sequence is 14 residues long. CDR3 nucleotides: TGTGCCAGCAGCCAGGGGAGTTCCTACAATGAGCAGTTCTTC. Translating it yields CASSQGSSYNEQFF.

This clone has only one observation. This chain links TRBV20-1 with TRBJ2-7, with a weak D call TRBD2 (5 bases). Trimming left V 5 bases short and J 4 bases short, with 9 bases between. From germline, CDR1 is DFQATT and CDR2 SNEGSKA (reference sequence). The CDR3 covers 11 residues. The DNA of the CDR3 is TGCAGTGCTGGGCCGGGGTACGAGCAGTACTTC. This sequence encodes CSAGPGYEQYF.

V usage is TRBV19 and J usage is TRBJ2-7; D remains unclear. The CDR3 length is 14 residues. Looked up from germline, CDR1 is LNHDA and CDR2 is SQIVND (reference sequence). V was pared by 6 bases and J by 5 bases, with 17 bases between. CDR3 protein: CASRPPSSRDEQYF. The CDR3 DNA sequence: TGTGCCAGTAGACCCCCGTCGAGCCGGGACGAGCAGTACTTC.

The chain employs TRBV19 and TRBJ2-1; weak D call: TRBD1 (5 bases). Germline loops: CDR1 LNHDA, CDR2 SQIVND (reference sequence). The CDR3 spans 15 residues. Trimming pared 5 bases from V and 5 bases from J, leaving 16 bases between. CDR3 DNA sequence: TGTGCCAGTAGTCCCCGCAGGGTGCCGAACAATGAGCAGTTCTTC. Translation gives CASSPRRVPNNEQFF.

This clone was seen just once. Here the CDR3 reads CASSPSRDEQFF. The CDR3 DNA sequence: TGTGCCAGCTCACCGTCTCGAGATGAGCAGTTCTTC. The J gene is TRBJ2-1, the V gene TRBV18; D is uncertain. The ends were cut back, 3 bases at V and 8 bases at J, with 8 bases in the middle. CDR3 size: 12 residues. The germline V gene has CDR1 KGHSH and CDR2 LQKENI.

There are a few counts of this clone. V gene TRBV2 combines with J gene TRBJ1-1; D gene unclear. V was clipped by 4 bases and J by 1 base, with 10 bases between them. This CDR3 comprises 14 residues. CDR1 is SNHLY and CDR2 is FYNNEI in the germline V gene. The CDR3 sequence: CASSVLRANTEAFF. DNA for the CDR3: TGTGCCAGCAGTGTGTTGAGGGCGAACACTGAAGCTTTCTTT.

The sample holds one count of this clone. This chain joins TRBV4-1 and TRBJ2-5; 9 positions match TRBD1. Germline CDR1 reads MGHRA; CDR2 reads YSYEKL. The V gene end was trimmed by 3 bases and the J gene end by 1 base; junction bases not matched to a gene: 9. The CDR3 contains 17 residues. Here the CDR3 reads CASSQPGTGLPQETQYF. The DNA of the CDR3 is TGCGCCAGCAGCCAGCCCGGGACAGGGCTACCCCAAGAGACCCAGTACTTC.